This T cell receptor (beta chain) was found in a study of CD8 T cells in Susac syndrome. Study outcomes and limitations: The number of individuals included in the study's TCR sequencing and HLA analysis was acknowledged as relatively small.

This clonotype was detected only once. As yet, its antigen is unknown. While CD8+ and CD4+ T cells were isolated negatively, TEMRA cells were enriched by FACS. Reverse transcription of about 0.45 to 1 ug RNA used random hexamers. A single record per CDR3 protein comes from TCRdb applying MiXCR to the immunoSEQ multiplex PCR reads. The sample records more than 70,000 distinct CDR3 sequences, 90% to 95% being singletons. The receptor was isolated from a human donor in good health. The specimen sequenced was CD8+ T cells from PBMCs.

The CDR3 bases are TGCAGTGCTAGACCGACTAGCCACAACGAGCAGTACTTC. Translated, it gives CSARPTSHNEQYF. The chain couples TRBV20-1 to TRBJ2-7, with TRBD2 matching 7 bases. The CDR3 has 13 residues. J lost 5 bases, V lost 2 bases, and 6 bases had no gene match. The germline CDR1 and CDR2 sequences are DFQATT and SNEGSKA (reference sequence).